This record looks at one T cell receptor (beta chain) sequence and its context. Its antigen is unknown. The germline gene is not matched at one end of the junction; a read error may be the cause. Per germline, CDR1 SGHTA and CDR2 FQGTGA. The CDR3 sequence is 15 residues long. These data are taken from a study of post-analysis software for immune sequencing data. Findings and caveats of the study: The study found significantly lower normalized Chao1 diversity in multiple sclerosis patients than in controls.

Each TCR beta cDNA library carried unique molecular identifiers. Researchers reported roughly 510,000 cDNA molecules coming from approximately 1 to 10 million T cells. MiXCR, applied by TCRdb to the PCR reads, yields one record per CDR3 protein. Among under 200,000 distinct CDR3 sequences, 36% were seen once, and the ten largest hold 28%. The clonotype comes from a girl under 18 with multiple sclerosis. This material consisted of blood, taken after autologous hematopoietic stem cell transplantation. V and J are TRBV7-3 and TRBJ2-1; D is possibly TRBD1 or TRBD2 (5 bases each). The DNA for the CDR3 is TGTGCTAGCAGCCCCTTGGGGGAGTGGGCAGGGGAGCAGTTCTTC. Protein product: CASSPLGEWAGEQFF.